Here is one T cell receptor beta chain with its context. Its matching antigen is unknown. The data originate from a study of shared clonotypes between healthy human individuals. Study-wide points: What rarefaction showed was incomplete sorted-subset sequencing despite large depth. The four-donor shared clonotypes exceeded non-shared clonotypes in generation probability, with non-shared ones scoring lower.

The donors were adults (healthy and HIV-negative) with no recent acute infections or vaccinations. The CDR3 covers 17 residues. Germline assignment: CDR1 LNHDA and CDR2 SQIVND (reference sequence). The V segment lost 8 bases and the J segment 9 bases; nucleotides outside the gene matches: 19. An assay was performed, and its level was deep. The data were produced by immunoSEQ multiplex PCR, yet TCRdb's version contains in-frame clones alone and is incomplete. The repertoire has about 1.5 million clones, 95% to 99% of them found once; the top ten carry 0.4% to 0.55%. The specimen sequenced was naive CD4+ T cells sorted from blood. The subset denotes: CD45RA+ positively selected. This clonotype originated in a man aged 30 to 45 in good health. The rearrangement links TRBV19 to TRBJ2-1; 10 positions match TRBD2. CDR3 coding DNA: TGTGCCAGTGGCCTCTTAGGGACTAGCGCTTATGGTGGTGAGCAGTTCTTC. This gives the protein CASGLLGTSAYGGEQFF. The complete variable domain, with remaining parts taken from reference TRBV19 and TRBJ2-1, reads DGGITQSPKYLFRKEGQNVTLSCEQNLNHDAMYWYRQDPGQGLRLIYYSQIVNDFQKGDIAEGYSVSREKKESFPLTVTSAQKNPTAFYLCASGLLGTSAYGGEQFFGPGTRLTVL.